These 2 T cell receptor beta chains share one sample of origin, sequenced in a study of T cell repertoires in cytomegalovirus infection (dated by TCRdb to the late 2010s). Sequencing relied on an Illumina HiSeq 1500. TCRdb cleaned the public reads at Q25 with fastp, built clones with MiXCR and kept in-frame beta chains. Identical CDR3 protein sequences are pooled into one entry, listed with their most common genes and DNA. Across this sample there are approximately 130,000 distinct CDR3 sequences, with approximately 8.8% seen only once. Roughly a tenth of the sample belongs to the ten largest clones. The sequencing input was PBMCs. Receptor source: a human donor in good health (CMV status not recorded). Some clones in this sample may be carry-over from other donors' samples.

This clonotype was seen more than once but under ten times. This rearrangement joins TRBV28 to TRBJ2-1; 8 bases agree with TRBD2. The V gene end was trimmed by 5 bases and the J gene end by 9 bases; junction bases not matched to a gene: 9. Germline-derived CDR1 and CDR2 are MDHEN and SYDVKM. This CDR3 is 14 amino acids long. CDR3 nucleotides: TGTGCCAGCAGTCCCCCGGGGGGGCACGGTGAGCAGTTCTTC. It translates to CASSPPGGHGEQFF.

Remarks on this clonotype: A much bigger clone sits one base away, suggesting this may be a read error. This sequence joins TRBV6-2 or TRBV6-3 and TRBJ1-5, with D unclear. CDR3 length: 14 residues. Germline V CDR1 and CDR2: MNHEY, SVGEGT. Trimming pared 7 bases from V and 5 bases from J, leaving 15 bases between. The CDR3 DNA reads as TGTGCCAGCACCTGGTCTGGGTGGGATCAGCCCCAGCATTTT. This codes for CASTWSGWDQPQHF.